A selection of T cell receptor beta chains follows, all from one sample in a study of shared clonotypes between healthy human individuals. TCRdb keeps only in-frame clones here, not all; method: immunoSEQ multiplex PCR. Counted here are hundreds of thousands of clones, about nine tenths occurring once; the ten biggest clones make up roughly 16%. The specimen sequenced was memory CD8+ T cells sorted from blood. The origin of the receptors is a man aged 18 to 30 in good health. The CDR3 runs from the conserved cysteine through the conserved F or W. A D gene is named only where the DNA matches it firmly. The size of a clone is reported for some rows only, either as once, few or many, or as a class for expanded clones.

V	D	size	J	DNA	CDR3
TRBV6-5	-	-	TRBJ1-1	TGTGCCAGCAGGGTGACAGGGAACACTGAAGCTTTCTTT	CASRVTGNTEAFF
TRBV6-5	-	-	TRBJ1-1	TGTGCCAGCAGTGGAGGGGGGGAGAACACTGAAGCTTTCTTT	CASSGGGENTEAFF
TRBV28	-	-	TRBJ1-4	TGTGCCAGCAGTTTGGGTGCCGGGGAGACTAATGAAAAACTGTTTTTT	CASSLGAGETNEKLFF
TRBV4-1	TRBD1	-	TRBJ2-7	TGCGCCAGCAGCCGTACCGGGACAGCAGCCTACGAGCAGTACTTC	CASSRTGTAAYEQYF
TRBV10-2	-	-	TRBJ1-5	TGCGCCAGCAGTGAGGGAATGGGGCAGCGATTCAATCAGCCCCAGCATTTT	CASSEGMGQRFNQPQHF
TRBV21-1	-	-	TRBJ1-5	TGTGCCAGCAGCATAACGGCGGGATATAGCAATCAGCCCCAGCATTTT	CASSITAGYSNQPQHF
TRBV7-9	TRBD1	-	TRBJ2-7	TGTGCCAGCAGCACAGGGGCAGGGGCGTTAGCCCCCTCCTACGAGCAGTACTTC	CASSTGAGALAPSYEQYF
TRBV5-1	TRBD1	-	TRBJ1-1	TGCGCCAGCAGCCGACAGGGGCCCGGCACTGAAGCTTTCTTT	CASSRQGPGTEAFF
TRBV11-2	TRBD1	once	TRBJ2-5	TGTGCCAGCAGCTTAGTGACAGGGAATCTGAAAGAGACCCAGTACTTC	CASSLVTGNLKETQYF
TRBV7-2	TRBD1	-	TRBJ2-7	TGTGCCAGCAGCTTATCCTTGACAGGGGAGCAGTACTTC	CASSLSLTGEQYF
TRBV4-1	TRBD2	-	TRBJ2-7	TGCGCCAGCTCTAGCGGGAGAATCTACGAGCAGTACTTC	CASSSGRIYEQYF
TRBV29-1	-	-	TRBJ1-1	TGCAGCGTTCTAAACGGGGGGCTAACTGAAGCTTTCTTT	CSVLNGGLTEAFF
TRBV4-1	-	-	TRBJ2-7	TGCGCCAGCAGCCAAGCCCGAGGGGAATCCTACGAGCAGTACTTC	CASSQARGESYEQYF
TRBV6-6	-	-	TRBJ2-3	TGTGCCAGCAGTTACTCGATCTTCACAGATACGCAGTATTTT	CASSYSIFTDTQYF
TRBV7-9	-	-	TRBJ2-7	TGTGCCAGCAGCTCTAGGATTTCCTACGAGCAGTACTTC	CASSSRISYEQYF
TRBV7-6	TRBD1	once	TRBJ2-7	TGTGCCAGCAGCCCGGGGACAGGGGGCCACTACGAGCAGTACTTC	CASSPGTGGHYEQYF
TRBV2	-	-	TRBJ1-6	TGTGCCAGCAAGGCGGGGGCTAATTCACCCCTCCACTTT	CASKAGANSPLHF
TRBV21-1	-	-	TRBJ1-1	TGTGCCAGCAGCATCGGTCGGACAGGGGGGAGTACTGAAGCTTTCTTT	CASSIGRTGGSTEAFF
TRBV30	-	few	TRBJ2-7	TGTGCCTCGAGCGGCAGGGGGGTCTACGAGCAGTACTTC	CASSGRGVYEQYF
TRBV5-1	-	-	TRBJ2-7	TGCGCCAGCAGCTTTTGGGGGGTAAACGAGCAGTACTTC	CASSFWGVNEQYF
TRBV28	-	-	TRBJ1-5	TGTGCCAGCACCCAGGGTGGCAATCAGCCCCAGCATTTT	CASTQGGNQPQHF
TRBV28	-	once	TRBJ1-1	TGTGCCAGCTCAGGAACTGTGAACATGAACACTGAAGCTTTCTTT	CASSGTVNMNTEAFF
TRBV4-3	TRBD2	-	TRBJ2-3	TGCGCCAGCAGCCACTACAGGGGCTTCCCCACTAGCGGGAGTAATGTGTATTTT	CASSHYRGFPTSGSNVYF
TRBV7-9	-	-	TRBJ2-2	TGTGCCAGCAGCTTAGACAGGGTTCCCGGGGAGCTGTTTTTT	CASSLDRVPGELFF
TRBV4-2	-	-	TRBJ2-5	TGTGCCAGCAGCCAAGGAGTTGGAGAGACCCAGTACTTC	CASSQGVGETQYF
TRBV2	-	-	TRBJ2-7	TGTGCCAGCAGTGGGGGCCCAGACGCCTACGAGCAGTACTTC	CASSGGPDAYEQYF
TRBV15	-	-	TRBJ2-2	TGTGCCACGGGGGGCCAATACAGGGATAACACCGGGGAGCTGTTTTTT	CATGGQYRDNTGELFF
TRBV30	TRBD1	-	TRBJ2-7	TGTGCCTGGAGCCCGGGACAGGGGGGATACGAGCAGTACTTC	CAWSPGQGGYEQYF
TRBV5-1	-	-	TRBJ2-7	TGCGCCAGCAGCTTGGCAGCTGCCTCCGAGGAGTTCAGCTACGAGCAGTACTTC	CASSLAAASEEFSYEQYF
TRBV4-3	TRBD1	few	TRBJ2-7	TGCGCCAGCAGCCATGGACAGGGTTCCTCCTACGAGCAGTACTTC	CASSHGQGSSYEQYF
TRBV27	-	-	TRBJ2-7	TGTGCCAGCAGCCCGGACAGTAGCTCCTACGAGCAGTACTTC	CASSPDSSSYEQYF
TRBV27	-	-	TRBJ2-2	TGTGCCAGCAGTTTAGGGCGGCACACCGGGGAGCTGTTTTTT	CASSLGRHTGELFF
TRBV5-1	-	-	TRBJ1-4	TGCGCCAGCAGCTTAGACTTCAGGGGCGGTAGAGGTGAAAAACTGTTTTTT	CASSLDFRGGRGEKLFF
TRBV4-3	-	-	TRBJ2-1	TGCGCCAGCAGCCAAGAGACCAGGCCGGGTGCATCCTACAATGAGCAGTTCTTC	CASSQETRPGASYNEQFF
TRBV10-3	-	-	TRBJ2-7	TGTGCCATCAGAACCGGGGTGAACTACGAGCAGTACTTC	CAIRTGVNYEQYF
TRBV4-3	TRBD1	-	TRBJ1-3	TGCGCCAGCAGCCAAACACCGGGACAGGGGGTCAGAAACACCATATATTTT	CASSQTPGQGVRNTIYF
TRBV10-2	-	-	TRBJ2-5	TGCGCCAGCAGTGAGAGTTTAATGGGCGGGGAGACCCAGTACTTC	CASSESLMGGETQYF
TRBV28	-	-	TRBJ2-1	TGTGCCAGCAGTTTACCCCCGCATGAGCAGTTCTTC	CASSLPPHEQFF
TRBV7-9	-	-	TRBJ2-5	TGTGCCAGCAGCCTCCAGGGCAGGACAATGGGTCAAGAGACCCAGTACTTC	CASSLQGRTMGQETQYF
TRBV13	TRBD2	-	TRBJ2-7	TGTGCCAGCAGCTTTTGGGACTACCAGGGCCAAGGCCACGAGCAGTACTTC	CASSFWDYQGQGHEQYF
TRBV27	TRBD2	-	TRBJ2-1	TGTGCCAGCAGAGCGGGGGAGGTCTACAATGAGCAGTTCTTC	CASRAGEVYNEQFF
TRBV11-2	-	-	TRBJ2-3	TGTGCCAGCAGCTTATACCCGGCGGGGTCAGATACGCAGTATTTT	CASSLYPAGSDTQYF
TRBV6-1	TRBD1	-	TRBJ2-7	TGTGCCAGCAGTGAAGCGGGGACAGGGGGACCCTACGAGCAGTACTTC	CASSEAGTGGPYEQYF
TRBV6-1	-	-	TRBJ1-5	TGTGCCAGCAGTGACGGACCTGGTGGCAATCAGCCCCAGCATTTT	CASSDGPGGNQPQHF
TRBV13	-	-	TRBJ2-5	TGTGCCAGCAGCCAAGAGACGGCAAAAACCCAGTACTTC	CASSQETAKTQYF
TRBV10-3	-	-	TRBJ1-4	TGTGCCATCAGTGAAAGAATAGTTAATGAAAAACTGTTTTTT	CAISERIVNEKLFF
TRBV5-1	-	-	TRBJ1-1	TGCGCCAGCAGCTTGGGGGTAAATGGGGACACTGAAGCTTTCTTT	CASSLGVNGDTEAFF
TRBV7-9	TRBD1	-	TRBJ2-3	TGTGCCAGCAGCCCGAGGACAGGAAGGGACACAGATACGCAGTATTTT	CASSPRTGRDTDTQYF
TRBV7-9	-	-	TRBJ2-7	TGTGCCAGCAGGCATAGAGAGTTCCACGAGCAGTACTTC	CASRHREFHEQYF
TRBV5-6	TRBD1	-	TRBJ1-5	TGTGCCAGCAGCTTACAGACAGGGGGATGGGTTCAGCCCCAGCATTTT	CASSLQTGGWVQPQHF
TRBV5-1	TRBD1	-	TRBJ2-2	TGCGCCAGCAGCTTGGAGACAGGGGCCGGGGAGCTGTTTTTT	CASSLETGAGELFF
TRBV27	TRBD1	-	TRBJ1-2	TGTGCCAGCAGTTCAAGGACTCTATACAGGGGAATCTATGGCTACACCTTC	CASSSRTLYRGIYGYTF
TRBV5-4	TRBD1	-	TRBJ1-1	TGTGCCAGCAGCTTGGCACAGGGGGCGGGTACTGAAGCTTTCTTT	CASSLAQGAGTEAFF
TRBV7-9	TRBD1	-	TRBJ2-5	TGTGCCAGCAGCTCGGACAGGGGGACTTTATGGGAGACCCAGTACTTC	CASSSDRGTLWETQYF
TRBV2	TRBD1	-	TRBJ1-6	TGTGCCAGCAGTTACAGGGGGCCAGGGTCACCCCTCCACTTT	CASSYRGPGSPLHF
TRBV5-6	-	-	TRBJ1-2	TGTGCCAGCAGCCGCCGAGGGATCTATGGCTACACCTTC	CASSRRGIYGYTF
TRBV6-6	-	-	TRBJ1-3	TGTGCCAGCAGTTACTCCGAGGGGACTGGAAACACCATATATTTT	CASSYSEGTGNTIYF
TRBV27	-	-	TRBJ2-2	TGTGCCAGCAAATGGGGGAGCGGGGAGCTGTTTTTT	CASKWGSGELFF